This T cell receptor (beta chain) came from a study of blood T cell repertoires in COVID-19. Study-wide background: Italy, Spain and the United States were the sources of the convalescent and acute COVID-19 samples. PBMCs, B-cell-depleted T cells, or T cells were the source of the cDNA or gDNA that made up the material.

The CDR3 is 16 amino acids. CDR1 is SGHRS, CDR2 YFSETQ, per germline. The J segment lost 5 bases and the V segment lost 1 base, leaving 8 bases of the junction unmatched. This clone was seen a single time. In the original analysis: How many nucleated cells were present was estimated from reference gene primer amplification. Clones were sequenced by immunoSEQ multiplex PCR, and TCRdb holds only the in-frame ones, with some missing. D and trimming come from the DNA, and the V and J calls and clone size come from that table. The data hold more than 150,000 clones, with about four fifths observed a single time.

This receptor was identified in a man between 65 and 79 years old who had recovered from COVID-19. The genes are TRBV5-1 and TRBJ2-1, with 8 positions matching TRBD2. Sequencing was performed on peripheral blood. CDR3 bases: TGCGCCAGCAGCTTGTCTCTAGCGGGCCGTAACAATGAGCAGTTCTTC. This sequence encodes CASSLSLAGRNNEQFF.